The sequence of this T cell receptor (beta chain) was determined in a study of blood T cell repertoires in COVID-19. Study-wide context: Collection of acute and convalescent COVID-19 samples took place in the United States, Italy and Spain. In each case, the material was cDNA or gDNA derived from T cells, B-cell-depleted T cells, or PBMCs.

In the original workflow: Quantification of nucleated cells was approximated via reference gene primer amplification. Repertoires were generated with immunoSEQ multiplex PCR, while TCRdb's copy carries only in-frame clones and drops some. V and J calls and clone size come straight from that table; D and trimming were deduced from the DNA. The sample gives more than 150,000 clones, 90% of which show up once; about 0.54% is in the top ten. The table lists this clone with a count of one. Germline assignment: CDR1 MNHNY and CDR2 SVGAGI (reference sequence). The V and J ends lost 6 bases and 5 bases, in that order; junction bases with no gene match: 9. The CDR3 is made up of 14 amino acids.

The clonotype comes from a man aged 50-59 years with acute or convalescent COVID-19. The chain couples TRBV6-6 to TRBJ2-7, with 8 positions matching TRBD2. The sequenced sample consisted of peripheral blood. DNA for the CDR3: TGTGCCAGCAGATCAGCGGGAGTAGGCGACGAGCAGTACTTC. Protein sequence: CASRSAGVGDEQYF.